A selection of T cell receptor beta chains follows, all from one sample in a study of T cell responses to AZD1222 COVID-19 vaccine. Libraries were prepared by immunoSEQ multiplex PCR; TCRdb keeps only in-frame clonotypes and omits some of them. The sample has roughly 150,000 clones, 85% to 95% seen once. Sequenced material: peripheral blood, taken 28 days after the second AZD1222 dose. The receptors here all came from an adult who received the AZD1222 COVID-19 vaccine. CDR3s include the opening cysteine and the closing phenylalanine or tryptophan. D genes are given only for firm matches. Size is stated for part of the rows, as once, few or many counts, or as a class when the clone is expanded.

TGTGCCAGCACCTTGGGACAGGGCGGAGGTCAGCCCCAGCATTTT	CASTLGQGGGQPQHF	TRBD1	.	TRBV7-2	TRBJ1-5
TGTGCCAGCAGCTTCCAGGGGGCTGGAGGCAATCAGCCCCAGCATTTT	CASSFQGAGGNQPQHF	TRBD1	once	TRBV7-9	TRBJ1-5
TGTGCCAGCAGTGAAAGGAGTCTGGCTCAGCCCCAGCATTTT	CASSERSLAQPQHF	.	.	TRBV2	TRBJ1-5
TGTGCCAGCAGCAGGGGGGACAGGCGCGGATTAATCACAGATACGCAGTATTTT	CASSRGDRRGLITDTQYF	TRBD1	.	TRBV5-4	TRBJ2-3
TGTGCCAGCAGTGAAGCGGGACAGGACTATGGCTACACCTTC	CASSEAGQDYGYTF	TRBD1	.	TRBV6-1	TRBJ1-2
TGTGCCAGTAGTCCGACAGTCTATGGCTACACCTTC	CASSPTVYGYTF	.	.	TRBV19	TRBJ1-2
TGCGCCAGCAGATTTCCATGGGGCTACACCTTC	CASRFPWGYTF	.	.	TRBV23-1	TRBJ1-2
TGTGCCAGTAGCCCGTGGGACAGGGCCCATAATGAAAAACTGTTTTTT	CASSPWDRAHNEKLFF	TRBD1	.	TRBV19	TRBJ1-4
TGTGCCAGCTCCAGGGTCGCTGGCTACACCTTC	CASSRVAGYTF	.	.	TRBV19	TRBJ1-2
TGTGCCAGCAGCTTAGCTCCGGACAGGGTGATGTCATTT	CASSLAPDRVMSF	TRBD1	.	TRBV7-8	TRBJ1-5
TGTGCCAGTAGTATCGGCGCAGTCGGACCCTACGAGCAGTACTTC	CASSIGAVGPYEQYF	.	.	TRBV19	TRBJ2-7
TGTGCCAGTACCAGGGACAGAAGTAACTATGGCTACACCTTC	CASTRDRSNYGYTF	TRBD1	few	TRBV19	TRBJ1-2
TGTGCCAGCAGCCGATATGCCTCCTCTGGGGCCAACGTCCTGACTTTC	CASSRYASSGANVLTF	.	.	TRBV7-6	TRBJ2-6
TGTGCCAGCAGCCATTGGGGGCCCACTGAAGCTTTCTTT	CASSHWGPTEAFF	.	.	TRBV14	TRBJ1-1
TGTGCCAGCAGTTCCTCAGGGACCGATGGCTACACCTTC	CASSSSGTDGYTF	.	.	TRBV12-3/TRBV12-4	TRBJ1-2
TGTGCCTGGATCGACTTAGGTTTTGGGACCCAGTACTTC	CAWIDLGFGTQYF	.	.	TRBV30	TRBJ2-5
TGTGCCAGCAGAGGGCTCGGCCGGGAGCTGTTTTTT	CASRGLGRELFF	.	.	TRBV9	TRBJ2-2
TGTGCCAGCAGTATCCGGGACAGGGCAAATTCACCCCTCCACTTT	CASSIRDRANSPLHF	TRBD1	once	TRBV27	TRBJ1-6
TGTGCCAGCAGTCCCGGGGACAGGGTCTACCCAACACCCCTCCACTTT	CASSPGDRVYPTPLHF	TRBD1	.	TRBV28	TRBJ1-6
TGTGCCAGCAGCTTATCCCCGCCAAGCGGGAGGAACACCGGGGAGCTGTTTTTT	CASSLSPPSGRNTGELFF	TRBD2	.	TRBV11-3	TRBJ2-2
TGTGCCAGCAGCTTAACTACGACAGGGGTTACGGCCGGGGAGCTGTTTTTT	CASSLTTTGVTAGELFF	TRBD1	.	TRBV7-3	TRBJ2-2
TGCGCCAGCAGCGCGCTACTAGGGGATACGCAGTATTTT	CASSALLGDTQYF	.	once	TRBV5-1	TRBJ2-3